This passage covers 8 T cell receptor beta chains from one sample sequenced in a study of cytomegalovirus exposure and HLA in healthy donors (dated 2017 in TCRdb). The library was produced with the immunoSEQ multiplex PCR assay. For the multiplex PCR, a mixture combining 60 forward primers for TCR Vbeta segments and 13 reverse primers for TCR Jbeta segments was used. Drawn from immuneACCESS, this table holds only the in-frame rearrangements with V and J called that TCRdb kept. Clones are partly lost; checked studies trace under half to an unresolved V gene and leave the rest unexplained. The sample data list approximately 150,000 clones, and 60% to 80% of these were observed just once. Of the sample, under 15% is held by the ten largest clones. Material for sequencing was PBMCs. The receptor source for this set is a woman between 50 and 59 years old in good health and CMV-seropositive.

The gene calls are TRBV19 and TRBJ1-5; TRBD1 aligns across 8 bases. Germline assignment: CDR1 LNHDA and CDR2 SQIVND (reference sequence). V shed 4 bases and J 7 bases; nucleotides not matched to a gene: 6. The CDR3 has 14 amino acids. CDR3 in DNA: TGTGCCAGTAGTAGCACAGGGGGAGGGCAGCCCCAGCATTTT. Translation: CASSSTGGGQPQHF.

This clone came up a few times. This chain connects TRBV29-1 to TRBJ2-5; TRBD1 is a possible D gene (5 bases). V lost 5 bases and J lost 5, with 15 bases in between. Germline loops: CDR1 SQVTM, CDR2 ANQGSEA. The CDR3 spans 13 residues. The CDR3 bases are TGCAGCGTTCGACAGCCCCTACGGGAGACCCAGTACTTC. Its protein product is CSVRQPLRETQYF.

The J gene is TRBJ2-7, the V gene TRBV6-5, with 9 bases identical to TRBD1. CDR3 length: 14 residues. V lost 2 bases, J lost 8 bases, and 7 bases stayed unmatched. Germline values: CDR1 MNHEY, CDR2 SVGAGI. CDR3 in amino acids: CASSYGGTGLQQYF. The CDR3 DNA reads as TGTGCCAGCAGTTACGGGGGGACAGGGCTTCAGCAGTACTTC.

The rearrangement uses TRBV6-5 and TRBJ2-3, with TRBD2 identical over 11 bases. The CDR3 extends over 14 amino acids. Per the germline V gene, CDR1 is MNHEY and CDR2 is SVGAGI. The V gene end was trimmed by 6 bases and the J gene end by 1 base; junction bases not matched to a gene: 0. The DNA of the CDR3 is TGTGCCAGCAGGACTAGCGGGGGCACAGATACGCAGTATTTT. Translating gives CASRTSGGTDTQYF.

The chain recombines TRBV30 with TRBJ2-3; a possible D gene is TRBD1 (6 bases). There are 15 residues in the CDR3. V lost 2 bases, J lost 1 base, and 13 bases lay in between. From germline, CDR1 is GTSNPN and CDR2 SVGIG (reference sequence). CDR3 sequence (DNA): TGTGCCTGGAGTCTTACAGGGTCGGGCACAGATACGCAGTATTTT. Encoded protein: CAWSLTGSGTDTQYF.

CDR3: CASSLQGFPYF. In DNA, the CDR3 is TGTGCCAGCAGCCTACAGGGATTTCCGTACTTC. The chain combines TRBV7-8 with TRBJ2-7; D is perhaps TRBD1 (6 bases). Trimming took 5 bases from V and 12 from J, leaving 14 bases between them. This CDR3 spans 11 amino acids. Germline V CDR1 and CDR2: SGHVS, FQNEAQ.

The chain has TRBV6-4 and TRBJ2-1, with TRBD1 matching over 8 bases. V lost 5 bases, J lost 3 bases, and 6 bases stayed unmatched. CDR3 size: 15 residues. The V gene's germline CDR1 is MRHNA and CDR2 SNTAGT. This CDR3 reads CASSYDRGFYNEQFF. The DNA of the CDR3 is TGTGCCAGCAGTTACGACAGGGGTTTCTACAATGAGCAGTTCTTC.

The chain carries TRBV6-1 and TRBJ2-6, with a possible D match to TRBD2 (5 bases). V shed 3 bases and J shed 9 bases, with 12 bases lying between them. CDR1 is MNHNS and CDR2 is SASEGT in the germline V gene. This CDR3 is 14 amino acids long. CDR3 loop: CASSDHGGGNVLTF. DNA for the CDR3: TGTGCCAGCAGTGATCACGGAGGAGGCAACGTCCTGACTTTC.